A single sample is the source of the 27 T cell receptor beta chains below, sequenced in a study of cytomegalovirus exposure and HLA in healthy donors. Vbeta (60) and Jbeta (13) primers were used in the PCR. Using immunoSEQ multiplex PCR, the repertoire was profiled, and TCRdb retains in-frame clones only, with some absent. The sample has roughly 180,000 clones, around 80% seen once. The sample was PBMCs. The receptor set was obtained from a woman between 25 and 40 years old in good health and CMV-seronegative.

The rearrangement joins TRBV12-5 to TRBJ1-1; possible D gene TRBD1, 5 bases. CDR3 length equals 16 residues. V was pared by 0 bases and J by 0 bases, with 11 bases between. The germline V gene has CDR1 LGHNT and CDR2 FRNRAP. Here the CDR3 DNA reads TGTGCTAGTGGTTTGGTAATCCGACAGATGAACACTGAAGCTTTCTTT. Amino acids: CASGLVIRQMNTEAFF.

As to this clone: Germline and junction disagree at one end, which may indicate a read error. This chain uses TRBV13 with TRBJ2-7; D is perhaps TRBD1 (7 bases). The CDR3 contains 13 residues. Germline values: CDR1 PRHDT, CDR2 FYEKMQ (reference sequence). The CDR3, as DNA: TGTGCCAGCAGCTTAGGCAGGGAGGACAGGCCCCACTTC. Amino acid sequence: CASSLGREDRPHF.

The CDR3 nucleotides are TGTGCCAGCAGCTTAGTTAGACAGGGGCAGTTCTTC. Translated, it gives CASSLVRQGQFF. The V call is TRBV7-2, the J call TRBJ2-1; 7 positions agree with TRBD1. The junction had 3 bases not matched to a gene; V was cut back by 1 base and J by 12 bases. The CDR3 sequence is 12 residues long. In germline, CDR1 is SGHTA, CDR2 FQGNSA. The full variable domain, rest sourced from reference TRBV7-2 and TRBJ2-1, is GAGVSQSPSNKVTEKGKDVELRCDPISGHTALYWYRQSLGQGLEFLIYFQGNSAPDKSGLPSDRFSAERTGGSVSTLTIQRTQQEDSAVYLCASSLVRQGQFFGPGTRLTVL.

CDR3 DNA: TGCGCCAGCAGCTCCCCGGGGTCTGAAGCTTTCTTT. Protein: CASSSPGSEAFF. V usage is TRBV5-1 and J usage is TRBJ1-1; D unclear. V gave up 3 bases and J gave up 6 bases, with 9 bases separating them. The germline V gene has CDR1 SGHRS and CDR2 YFSETQ. This CDR3 contains 12 residues.

The chain carries TRBV10-1 and TRBJ1-5; 8 bases fit TRBD1. The germline V gene encodes CDR1 WNHNN and CDR2 SYGVQD (reference sequence). The length of the CDR3 is 16 residues. Trimming cost V 4 bases and J 6 bases; bases outside gene matches: 11. Here the CDR3 DNA reads TGCGCCAGCAGTGGGTCGACAGGGGAGCAGGGTCAGCCCCAGCATTTT. Encoded protein: CASSGSTGEQGQPQHF.

The chain joins TRBV5-5 to TRBJ1-1, with D tentatively TRBD1 (5 bases). The CDR3 length is 15 residues. Germline CDR1 SGHKS, CDR2 YYEKEE (reference sequence). V was pared by 4 bases and J by 6 bases, with 19 bases between. The CDR3 reads CASSTRVAGPAEAFF. The DNA of the CDR3 is TGTGCCAGCAGCACCCGGGTTGCAGGGCCAGCTGAAGCTTTCTTT.

The DNA of the CDR3 is TGTGCCTGGAGTTGGCCAGCGGGGGGGACAGATACGCAGTATTTT. This codes for CAWSWPAGGTDTQYF. The chain carries TRBV30 and TRBJ2-3; 10 nucleotides agree with TRBD2. Germline values: CDR1 GTSNPN, CDR2 SVGIG (reference sequence). J gave up 3 bases and V 2 bases, and 5 bases lay outside the gene matches. The CDR3 sequence is 15 residues long. The full variable domain, in which reference TRBV30 and TRBJ2-3 provide the parts outside the CDR3, is SQTIHQWPATLVQPVGSPLSLECTVEGTSNPNLYWYRQAAGRGLQLLFYSVGIGQISSEVPQNLSASRPQDRQFILSSKKLLLSDSGFYLCAWSWPAGGTDTQYFGPGTRLTVL.

V usage is TRBV6-5 and J usage is TRBJ2-1; no reliable D call. The CDR3 spans 11 residues. Germline loops: CDR1 MNHEY, CDR2 SVGAGI. Trimming shortened V by 4 bases and J by 8 bases, and 6 bases separated the two germline ends. The CDR3 sequence: CASSSRHEQFF. Written as DNA, the CDR3 is TGTGCCAGCAGTTCTAGGCATGAGCAGTTCTTC.

The V gene is TRBV27, the J gene TRBJ2-7, with 8 bases matching TRBD1. Germline CDR1 is MNHEY and CDR2 is SMNVEV (reference sequence). J gave up 3 bases and V 4 bases, and 8 bases lay outside the gene matches. The CDR3 contains 15 residues. The CDR3 DNA sequence: TGTGCCAGCAGTTCTCGGACAGGGAGAAACTACGAGCAGTACGTC. Amino acids: CASSSRTGRNYEQYV.

The genes are TRBV7-6 and TRBJ2-1, with D tentatively TRBD2 (6 bases). V was pared by 1 base and J by 8 bases, with 18 bases between. Germline V CDR1 and CDR2: SGHVS, FNYEAQ. This CDR3 is 16 amino acids long. This CDR3 is CASSLGPGPGEDEQFF. CDR3 DNA sequence: TGTGCCAGCAGCTTAGGTCCCGGACCGGGGGAGGATGAGCAGTTCTTC. Full variable domain (rest looked up from reference TRBV7-6 and TRBJ2-1): GAGVSQSPRYKVTKRGQDVALRCDPISGHVSLYWYRQALGQGPEFLTYFNYEAQQDKSGLPNDRFSAERPEGSISTLTIQRTEQRDSAMYRCASSLGPGPGEDEQFFGPGTRLTVL.

The V gene is TRBV4-1, the J gene TRBJ1-1; perhaps TRBD1 as D (5 bases). Trimming removed 6 bases from V and 11 bases from J, with 13 bases in between. Germline CDR1 is MGHRA and CDR2 is YSYEKL. This CDR3 comprises 11 residues. CDR3 nucleotides: TGCGCCAGCAGGGGGACTGCGAGGGCTTTCTTT. Translated, it gives CASRGTARAFF.

The chain has TRBV4-1 and TRBJ2-7, with a weak D call TRBD2 (6 bases). Per germline, CDR1 MGHRA and CDR2 YSYEKL. The CDR3 spans 14 residues. Between the trimmed V and J ends, which lost 4 bases and 1 base, there was a span of 11 bases. The CDR3 sequence: CASSRGGDSYEQYF. The CDR3 DNA follows: TGCGCCAGCAGCCGAGGCGGGGATTCCTACGAGCAGTACTTC.

The gene calls are TRBV30 and TRBJ1-2; maybe TRBD1 (6 bases). The CDR3 sequence is 13 residues long. Germline V CDR1 and CDR2: GTSNPN, SVGIG (reference sequence). Trimming removed 0 bases from V and 8 bases from J, with 13 bases in between. CDR3 protein: CAWSVLGAQGYTF. For the CDR3, the DNA is TGTGCCTGGAGTGTACTGGGGGCGCAGGGCTACACCTTC.

V usage is TRBV25-1 and J usage is TRBJ1-6, with no clear D. CDR3 length equals 15 residues. Between the trimmed V and J ends, which lost 1 base and 7 bases, there was a span of 11 bases. Germline values: CDR1 MGHDK, CDR2 SYGVNS. DNA of the CDR3: TGTGCCAGCAGTGAATTATGGGCCAAGAATTCACCCCTCCACTTT. Its translation: CASSELWAKNSPLHF.

The rearrangement uses TRBV30 and TRBJ2-3; no firm D call. The V end was cut by 5 bases, the J end by 0 bases, with 9 bases between. The CDR3 runs 13 residues. CDR1 and CDR2 from the germline V gene are GTSNPN and SVGIG (reference sequence). CDR3 DNA: TGTGCCTGGTCGTTTAGTAGCACAGATACGCAGTATTTT. Its protein product is CAWSFSSTDTQYF.

J is TRBJ2-7 and V is TRBV5-8; 9 bases are a match to TRBD2. Germline V lookup: CDR1 SGHTS, CDR2 YDEGEE. The CDR3 is made up of 15 amino acids. V trimming: 4 bases; J trimming: 5 bases; junction bases outside the gene matches: 10. CDR3 sequence: CASSMVAGAKNEQYF. As DNA, the CDR3 is TGTGCCAGCAGCATGGTAGCGGGGGCCAAGAACGAGCAGTACTTC.

The genes are TRBV18 and TRBJ2-3, with 7 positions matching TRBD2. Germline assignment: CDR1 KGHSH and CDR2 LQKENI. Losses at the gene ends were 1 base for V and 2 bases for J; bases not matched to a gene: 3. CDR3 length equals 15 residues. Here the CDR3 reads CASSPQRGFTDTQYF. In DNA, the CDR3 is TGTGCCAGCTCACCACAGCGGGGCTTCACAGATACGCAGTATTTT. The complete variable domain, with remaining parts taken from reference TRBV18 and TRBJ2-3, reads NAGVMQNPRHLVRRRGQEARLRCSPMKGHSHVYWYRQLPEEGLKFMVYLQKENIIDESGMPKERFSAEFPKEGPSILRIQQVVRGDSAAYFCASSPQRGFTDTQYFGPGTRLTVL.

The chain employs TRBV4-2 and TRBJ1-1; D might be TRBD1 (5 bases). The CDR3 is made up of 16 amino acids. Trimming stripped 0 bases from V and 2 bases from J, with 13 bases between. The V gene's germline CDR1 is LGHNA and CDR2 YNFKEQ. The DNA of the CDR3 is TGTGCCAGCAGCCAAGATTTAGGGGTTATAAACACTGAAGCTTTCTTT. This codes for CASSQDLGVINTEAFF.

This chain joins TRBV19 and TRBJ2-3, with a weak D call TRBD2 (7 bases). Germline CDR1 LNHDA, CDR2 SQIVND (reference sequence). The CDR3 is 16 residues long. Trimming stripped 7 bases from V and 5 bases from J, with 22 bases between. The CDR3 is CASTPPRGGARDTQYF. The CDR3 region has the DNA TGTGCCAGTACCCCCCCGAGGGGGGGGGCCAGAGATACGCAGTATTTT.

The chain links TRBV4-1 to TRBJ1-6, with TRBD1 as a possible D gene (5 bases). The V end was cut by 0 bases, the J end by 0 bases, with 12 bases between. Germline V CDR1 and CDR2: MGHRA, YSYEKL. The length of the CDR3 is 18 residues. CDR3 nucleotides: TGCGCCAGCAGCCAAGATGGGGGAGGGAGCTCCTATAATTCACCCCTCCACTTT. It specifies CASSQDGGGSSYNSPLHF.

The genes are TRBV5-1 and TRBJ1-2; D possibly corresponds to TRBD1 (6 bases). Looked up from germline, CDR1 is SGHRS and CDR2 is YFSETQ. V was trimmed by 4 bases and J by 5 bases, leaving 6 bases between them. The CDR3 contains 11 residues. The CDR3: CASSTGYGYTF. The CDR3 nucleotides read TGCGCCAGCAGCACAGGGTATGGCTACACCTTC.

This rearrangement joins TRBV30 to TRBJ1-2; tentatively, D is TRBD1 (6 bases). Germline V gives CDR1 GTSNPN, CDR2 SVGIG (reference sequence). This CDR3 spans 12 amino acids. The V end lost 3 bases, the J end lost 5 bases, and 10 bases lay between the germline ends. CDR3 in DNA: TGTGCCTGGAGACAGGGTCGGTATGGCTACACCTTC. This translates into CAWRQGRYGYTF.

The chain carries TRBV13 and TRBJ2-5; 10 bases fit TRBD1. This CDR3 has 16 residues. Germline assignment: CDR1 PRHDT and CDR2 FYEKMQ (reference sequence). The trim removed 1 base at V and 5 bases at J, leaving 7 bases unmatched. The CDR3 bases are TGTGCCAGCAGCTTAGAGCGGACAGGGGGTCAGGAGACCCAGTACTTC. This translates into CASSLERTGGQETQYF.

A single count supports this clone. This chain uses TRBV20-1 with TRBJ2-1; the D gene is possibly TRBD2 (5 bases). Germline-derived CDR1 and CDR2 are DFQATT and SNEGSKA (reference sequence). V was trimmed by 8 bases and J by 6 bases, leaving 11 bases between them. The CDR3 has 11 residues. The CDR3 DNA reads TGCAGTCAACTTGAGGGCAATGAGCAGTTCTTC. It specifies CSQLEGNEQFF.

The chain recombines TRBV19 with TRBJ2-7, with D possibly TRBD1 on 6 matching bases. There are 12 residues in the CDR3. V shed 3 bases and J shed 5 bases, with 8 bases lying between them. CDR1 is LNHDA and CDR2 is SQIVND in the germline V gene (reference sequence). CDR3 sequence: CASSMGADEQYF. CDR3 sequence (DNA): TGTGCCAGTAGTATGGGGGCGGACGAGCAGTACTTC.

The J gene is TRBJ1-2, the V gene TRBV6-4, with 9 bases identical to TRBD1. V gave up 6 bases and J gave up 8 bases; unmatched junction bases: 7. The CDR3 loop spans 13 amino acids. The germline gives CDR1 MRHNA, CDR2 SNTAGT. The CDR3 sequence is CASSLGQGGGYTF. CDR3 nucleotide sequence: TGTGCCAGCAGCCTGGGACAGGGAGGGGGCTACACCTTC.

The chain is built from TRBV7-8 and TRBJ1-2; D perhaps matches TRBD1 (6 bases). Germline V CDR1 and CDR2: SGHVS, FQNEAQ. The CDR3 sequence is 18 residues long. The ends were cut back, 2 bases at V and 0 bases at J, with 19 bases in the middle. For the CDR3, the DNA is TGTGCCAGCAGCTTAAGGACAGCTACTGCCCCTGCTAACTATGGCTACACCTTC. It encodes CASSLRTATAPANYGYTF.